This TCR beta chain is drawn from a study of OX40 agonist ivuxolimab in advanced cancers. This clone has just a few counts. Its antigen is not identified. The table came from immunoSEQ multiplex PCR; TCRdb's copy has only in-frame clones and leaves some out. The table records around 50,000 clones, roughly 81% of them present only once. Regarding the study as a whole: Average numbers of expanded clones were greater in CD8+ T cells than in CD4+.

Germline CDR1 and CDR2: SEHNR and FQNEAQ (reference sequence). CDR3 length: 14 amino acids. Trimming removed 5 bases at V and 7 bases at J, with 17 bases between. The chain carries TRBV7-9 and TRBJ1-1; no clear D gene. Sequences were derived from CD4+ or CD8+ T cells sorted from blood, sampled in a trial of the OX40 agonist ivuxolimab. The sequence came from an adult with an advanced solid tumor such as melanoma, head and neck, liver or kidney cancer. The CDR3 reads CASSQTVPEREAFF. DNA for the CDR3: TGTGCCAGCAGCCAGACGGTGCCTGAACGTGAAGCTTTCTTT.